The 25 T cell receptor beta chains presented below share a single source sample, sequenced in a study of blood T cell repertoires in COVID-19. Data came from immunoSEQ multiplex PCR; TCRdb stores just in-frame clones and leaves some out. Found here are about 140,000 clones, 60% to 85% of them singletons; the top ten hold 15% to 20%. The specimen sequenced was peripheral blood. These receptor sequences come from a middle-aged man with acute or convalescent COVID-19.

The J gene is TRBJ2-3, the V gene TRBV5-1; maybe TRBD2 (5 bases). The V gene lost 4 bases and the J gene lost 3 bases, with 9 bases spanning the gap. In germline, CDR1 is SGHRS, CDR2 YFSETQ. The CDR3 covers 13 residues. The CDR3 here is CASSLLATDTQYF. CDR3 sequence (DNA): TGCGCCAGCAGCCTCCTAGCTACAGATACGCAGTATTTT.

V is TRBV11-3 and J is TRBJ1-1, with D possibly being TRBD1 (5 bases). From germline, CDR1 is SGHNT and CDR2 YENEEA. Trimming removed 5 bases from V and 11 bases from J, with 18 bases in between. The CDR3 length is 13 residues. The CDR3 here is CASSPDRGGSAFF. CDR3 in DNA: TGTGCCAGCAGCCCAGATCGGGGGGGGTCGGCTTTCTTT.

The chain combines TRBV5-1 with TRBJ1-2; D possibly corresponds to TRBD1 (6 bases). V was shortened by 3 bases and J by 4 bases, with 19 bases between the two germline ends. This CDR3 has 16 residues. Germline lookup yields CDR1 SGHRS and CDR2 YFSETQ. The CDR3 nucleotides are TGCGCCAGCAGCTCCTCCGACCCGTTGGGGGCCTATGGCTACACCTTC. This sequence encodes CASSSSDPLGAYGYTF.

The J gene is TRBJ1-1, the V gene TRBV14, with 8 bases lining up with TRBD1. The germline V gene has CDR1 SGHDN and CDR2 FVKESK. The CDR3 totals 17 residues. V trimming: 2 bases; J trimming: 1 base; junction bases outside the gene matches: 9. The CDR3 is CASSQRTGFWGNTEAFF. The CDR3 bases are TGTGCCAGCAGCCAACGGACAGGGTTTTGGGGGAACACTGAAGCTTTCTTT.

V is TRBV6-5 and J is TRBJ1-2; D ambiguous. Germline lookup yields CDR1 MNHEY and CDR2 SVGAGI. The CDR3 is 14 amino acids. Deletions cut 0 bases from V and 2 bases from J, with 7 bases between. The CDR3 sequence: CASSYSRGNYGYTF. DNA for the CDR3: TGTGCCAGCAGTTACTCGAGAGGGAACTATGGCTACACCTTC.

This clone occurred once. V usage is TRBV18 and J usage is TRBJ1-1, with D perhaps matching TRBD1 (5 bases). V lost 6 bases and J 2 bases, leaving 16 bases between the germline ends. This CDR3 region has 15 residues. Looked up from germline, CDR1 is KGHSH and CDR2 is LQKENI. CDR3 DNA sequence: TGTGCCAGCTCCCGGGACTCCGGTGGAAACACTGAAGCTTTCTTT. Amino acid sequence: CASSRDSGGNTEAFF.

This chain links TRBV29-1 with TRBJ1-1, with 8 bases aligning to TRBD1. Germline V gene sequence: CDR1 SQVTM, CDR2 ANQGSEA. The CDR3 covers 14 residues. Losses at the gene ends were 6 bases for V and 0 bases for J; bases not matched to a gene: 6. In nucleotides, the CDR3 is TGCAGCGTGTCTAGGACAGGGATGAACACTGAAGCTTTCTTT. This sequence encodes CSVSRTGMNTEAFF.

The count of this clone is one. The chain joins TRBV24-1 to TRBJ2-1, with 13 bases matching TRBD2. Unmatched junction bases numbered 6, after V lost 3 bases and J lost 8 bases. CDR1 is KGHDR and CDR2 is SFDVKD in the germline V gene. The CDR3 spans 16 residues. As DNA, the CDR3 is TGTGCCACCAGTGATCCTACTAGCGGGGGGGCCGATGAGCAGTTCTTC. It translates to CATSDPTSGGADEQFF.

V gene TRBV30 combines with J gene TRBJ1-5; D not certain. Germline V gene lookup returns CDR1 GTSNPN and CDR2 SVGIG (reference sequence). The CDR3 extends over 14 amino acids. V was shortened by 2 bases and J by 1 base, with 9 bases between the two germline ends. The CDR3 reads CAWSKGGSNQPQHF. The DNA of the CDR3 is TGTGCCTGGAGTAAGGGAGGGAGCAATCAGCCCCAGCATTTT.

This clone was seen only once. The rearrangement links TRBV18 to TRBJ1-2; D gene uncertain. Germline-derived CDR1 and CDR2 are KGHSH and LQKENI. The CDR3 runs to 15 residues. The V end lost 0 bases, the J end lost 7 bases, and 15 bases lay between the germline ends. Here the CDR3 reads CASSPPSQRFFGYTF. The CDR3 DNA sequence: TGTGCCAGCTCACCACCCAGTCAGAGGTTTTTTGGCTACACCTTC.

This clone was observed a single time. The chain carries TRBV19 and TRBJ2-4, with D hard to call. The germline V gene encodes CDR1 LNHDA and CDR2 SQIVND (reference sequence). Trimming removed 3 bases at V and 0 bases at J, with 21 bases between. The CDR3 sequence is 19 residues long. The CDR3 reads CASSILQHPLFLAKNIQYF. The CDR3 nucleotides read TGTGCCAGTAGTATTCTACAGCACCCCTTATTTTTAGCCAAAAACATTCAGTACTTC.

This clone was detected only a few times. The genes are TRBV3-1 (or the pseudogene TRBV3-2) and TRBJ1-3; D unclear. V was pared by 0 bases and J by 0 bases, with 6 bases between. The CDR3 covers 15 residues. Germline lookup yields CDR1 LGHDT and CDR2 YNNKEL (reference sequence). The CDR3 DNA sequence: TGTGCCAGCAGCCAAGAAGGCGGCTCTGGAAACACCATATATTTT. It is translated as CASSQEGGSGNTIYF.

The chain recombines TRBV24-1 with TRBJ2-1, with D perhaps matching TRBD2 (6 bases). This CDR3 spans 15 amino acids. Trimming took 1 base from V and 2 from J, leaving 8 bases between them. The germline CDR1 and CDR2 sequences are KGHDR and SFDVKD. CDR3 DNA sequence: TGTGCCACCAGTGATTTCTCGGGGGCCTACAATGAGCAGTTCTTC. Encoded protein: CATSDFSGAYNEQFF.

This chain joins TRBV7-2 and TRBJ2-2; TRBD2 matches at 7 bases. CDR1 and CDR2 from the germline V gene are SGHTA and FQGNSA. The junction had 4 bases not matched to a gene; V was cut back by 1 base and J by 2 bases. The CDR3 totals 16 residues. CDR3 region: CASSLVGGVNTGELFF. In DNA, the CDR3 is TGTGCCAGCAGCTTAGTTGGGGGGGTAAACACCGGGGAGCTGTTTTTT.

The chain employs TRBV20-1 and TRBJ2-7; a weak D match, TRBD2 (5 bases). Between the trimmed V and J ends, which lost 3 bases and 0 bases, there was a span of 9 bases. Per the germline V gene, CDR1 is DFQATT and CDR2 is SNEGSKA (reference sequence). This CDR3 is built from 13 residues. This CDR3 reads CSASGGFSYEQYF. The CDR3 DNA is TGCAGTGCTAGTGGCGGGTTCTCCTACGAGCAGTACTTC.

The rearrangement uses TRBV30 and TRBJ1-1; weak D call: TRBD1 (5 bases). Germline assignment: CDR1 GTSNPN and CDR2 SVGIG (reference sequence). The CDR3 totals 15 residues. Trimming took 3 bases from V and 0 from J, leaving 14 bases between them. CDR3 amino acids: CAWRPQGLLNTEAFF. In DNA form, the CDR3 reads TGTGCCTGGAGACCTCAGGGACTCTTGAACACTGAAGCTTTCTTT.

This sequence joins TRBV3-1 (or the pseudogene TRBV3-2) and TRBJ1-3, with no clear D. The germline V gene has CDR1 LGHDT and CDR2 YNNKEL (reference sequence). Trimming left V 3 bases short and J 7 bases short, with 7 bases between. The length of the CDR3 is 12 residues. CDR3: CASSQSTNTIYF. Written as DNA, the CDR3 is TGTGCCAGCAGCCAGAGCACGAACACCATATATTTT.

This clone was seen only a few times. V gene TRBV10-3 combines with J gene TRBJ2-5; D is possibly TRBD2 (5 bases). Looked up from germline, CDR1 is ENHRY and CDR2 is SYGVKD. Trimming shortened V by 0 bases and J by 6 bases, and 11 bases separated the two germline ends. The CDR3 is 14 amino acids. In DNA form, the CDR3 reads TGTGCCATCAGTGAGTCAACGGGGATACAGACCCAGTACTTC. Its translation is CAISESTGIQTQYF.

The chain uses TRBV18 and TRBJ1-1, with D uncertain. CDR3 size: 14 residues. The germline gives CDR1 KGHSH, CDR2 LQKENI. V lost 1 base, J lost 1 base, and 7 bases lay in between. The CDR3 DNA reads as TGTGCCAGCTCACCACTGGGCAGGAACACTGAAGCTTTCTTT. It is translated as CASSPLGRNTEAFF. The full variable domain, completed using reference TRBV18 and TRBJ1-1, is NAGVMQNPRHLVRRRGQEARLRCSPMKGHSHVYWYRQLPEEGLKFMVYLQKENIIDESGMPKERFSAEFPKEGPSILRIQQVVRGDSAAYFCASSPLGRNTEAFFGQGTRLTVV.

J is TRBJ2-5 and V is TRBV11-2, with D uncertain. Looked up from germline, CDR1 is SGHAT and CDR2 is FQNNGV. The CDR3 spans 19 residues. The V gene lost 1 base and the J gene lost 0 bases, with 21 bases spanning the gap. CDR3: CASSLVGRISGFNQETQYF. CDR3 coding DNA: TGTGCCAGCAGCTTAGTTGGCCGAATCTCTGGCTTCAACCAAGAGACCCAGTACTTC.

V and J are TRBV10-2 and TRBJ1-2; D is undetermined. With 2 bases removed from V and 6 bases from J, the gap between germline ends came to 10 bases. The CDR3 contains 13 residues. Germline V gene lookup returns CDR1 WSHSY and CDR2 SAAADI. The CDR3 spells CASSEGRKNGYTF. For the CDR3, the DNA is TGCGCCAGCAGTGAGGGCAGAAAAAATGGCTACACCTTC.

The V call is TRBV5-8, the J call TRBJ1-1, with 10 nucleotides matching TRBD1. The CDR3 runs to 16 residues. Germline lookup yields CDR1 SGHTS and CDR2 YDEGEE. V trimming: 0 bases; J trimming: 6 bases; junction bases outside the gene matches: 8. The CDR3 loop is CASSLAVGTGDPEAFF. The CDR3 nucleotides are TGTGCCAGCAGCTTGGCCGTAGGGACAGGGGACCCTGAAGCTTTCTTT. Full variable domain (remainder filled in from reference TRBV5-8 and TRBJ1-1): EAGVTQSPTHLIKTRGQQATLRCSPISGHTSVYWYQQALGLGLQFLLWYDEGEERNRGNFPPRFSGRQFPNYSSELNVNALELEDSALYLCASSLAVGTGDPEAFFGQGTRLTVV.

CDR3 loop: CASSIGTTSREKLFF. The CDR3 region has the DNA TGCGCCAGCAGCATTGGGACAACAAGCAGAGAAAAACTGTTTTTT. The genes are TRBV5-1 and TRBJ1-4, with D perhaps matching TRBD1 (6 bases). Per the germline V gene, CDR1 is SGHRS and CDR2 is YFSETQ. CDR3 size: 15 residues. V gave up 4 bases and J gave up 8 bases, with 18 bases separating them.

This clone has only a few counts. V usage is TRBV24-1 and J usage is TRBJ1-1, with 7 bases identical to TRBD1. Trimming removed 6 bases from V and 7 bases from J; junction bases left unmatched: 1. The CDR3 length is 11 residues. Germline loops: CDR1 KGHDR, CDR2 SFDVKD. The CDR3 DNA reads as TGTGCCACCAGTTGGGACAGTGAAGCTTTCTTT. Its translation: CATSWDSEAFF.

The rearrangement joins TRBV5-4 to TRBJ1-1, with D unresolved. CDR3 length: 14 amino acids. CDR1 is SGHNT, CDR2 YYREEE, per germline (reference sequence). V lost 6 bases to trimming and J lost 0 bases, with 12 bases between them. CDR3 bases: TGTGCCAGCAAACTCGGGATGATGAACACTGAAGCTTTCTTT. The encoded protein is CASKLGMMNTEAFF. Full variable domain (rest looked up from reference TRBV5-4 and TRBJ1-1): ETGVTQSPTHLIKTRGQQVTLRCSSQSGHNTVSWYQQALGQGPQFIFQYYREEENGRGNFPPRFSGLQFPNYSSELNVNALELDDSALYLCASKLGMMNTEAFFGQGTRLTVV.